The 32 T cell receptor beta chains presented below share a single source sample, sequenced in a study of blood T cell repertoires in COVID-19. Using immunoSEQ multiplex PCR, the repertoire was profiled, and TCRdb retains in-frame clones only, with some absent. The data show about 250,000 clones, with around 85% seen just once and 4.5% to 5.5% held by the top ten. The sequenced sample consisted of peripheral blood. The origin of the receptors is a man aged 50 or older with active or convalescent COVID-19.

CDR3 sequence (DNA): TGTGCTAGTGGTTTGACTCCGGCCGGGGGCTACACCTTC. Residues: CASGLTPAGGYTF. The chain is built from TRBV12-5 and TRBJ1-2; D is unclear. The CDR3 contains 13 residues. V was pared by 2 bases and J by 8 bases, with 12 bases between. Per germline, CDR1 LGHNT and CDR2 FRNRAP.

The chain recombines TRBV6-5 with TRBJ1-1; D is unresolved. The CDR3 contains 14 residues. The V gene lost 7 bases and the J gene lost 1 base, with 13 bases spanning the gap. Germline values: CDR1 MNHEY, CDR2 SVGAGI. In nucleotides, the CDR3 is TGTGCCAGCATCAAGAACCACAAGAACACTGAAGCTTTCTTT. This gives the protein CASIKNHKNTEAFF.

V is TRBV5-6 and J is TRBJ2-5, with D maybe TRBD2 (6 bases). V lost 0 bases and J 7 bases, leaving 19 bases between the germline ends. Germline V CDR1 and CDR2: SGHDT, YYEEEE. The CDR3 is 16 residues long. The CDR3 DNA is TGTGCCAGCAGCTTGGGGCCCCTATCGGGAGCGAGGACCCAGTACTTC. It yields the protein CASSLGPLSGARTQYF.

As to this clone: Other DNA sequences within the sample encode an identical CDR3. V is TRBV19 and J is TRBJ1-5; 9 bases map to TRBD1. CDR1 LNHDA and CDR2 SQIVND come from the germline V gene (reference sequence). The CDR3 spans 15 residues. The V gene end was trimmed by 5 bases and the J gene end by 0 bases; junction bases not matched to a gene: 2. CDR3 DNA sequence: TGTGCCAGTAGTTGGGGACAGGGTAGCAATCAGCCCCAGCATTTT. Translated: CASSWGQGSNQPQHF.

The chain combines TRBV7-8 with TRBJ2-1; D possibly corresponds to TRBD1 (6 bases). Germline V gene lookup returns CDR1 SGHVS and CDR2 FQNEAQ. The V end lost 5 bases, the J end lost 4 bases, and 9 bases lay between the germline ends. This CDR3 has 13 amino acids. CDR3 loop: CASSNGQYNEQFF. The CDR3 DNA sequence: TGTGCCAGCAGCAACGGACAGTACAATGAGCAGTTCTTC.

The chain recombines TRBV19 with TRBJ2-5, with D possibly being TRBD1 (6 bases). Germline lookup yields CDR1 LNHDA and CDR2 SQIVND (reference sequence). CDR3 size: 14 residues. V was clipped by 5 bases and J by 2 bases, with 12 bases between them. CDR3 protein: CASSFPGQQETQYF. The CDR3, as DNA: TGTGCCAGTAGTTTCCCGGGACAACAAGAGACCCAGTACTTC.

The chain is built from TRBV19 and TRBJ1-1, with 7 positions matching TRBD1. The CDR3 totals 15 residues. Looked up from germline, CDR1 is LNHDA and CDR2 is SQIVND (reference sequence). V gave up 5 bases and J gave up 1 base; unmatched junction bases: 7. CDR3 DNA: TGTGCCAGTAGTCCGTGGACAGGTCAGAACACTGAAGCTTTCTTT. Translated: CASSPWTGQNTEAFF.

The chain uses TRBV5-1 and TRBJ1-6, with 11 bases lining up with TRBD1. The CDR3 sequence is 15 residues long. V shed 4 bases, J shed 7 bases, and the junction held 4 bases outside the gene matches. In germline, CDR1 is SGHRS, CDR2 YFSETQ. CDR3 amino acids: CASSLGQGENSPLHF. CDR3 bases: TGCGCCAGCAGCCTGGGACAGGGGGAAAATTCACCCCTCCACTTT.

The table lists this clone with a few counts. J is TRBJ1-3 and V is TRBV25-1; 7 bases match TRBD1. The CDR3 runs to 18 residues. CDR1 is MGHDK, CDR2 SYGVNS, per germline. V lost 4 bases and J lost 0; bases outside the gene matches: 12. The CDR3 loop reads CASSAWSGDRVSGNTIYF. The DNA for the CDR3 is TGTGCCAGCAGTGCTTGGTCCGGCGACAGGGTCTCTGGAAACACCATATATTTT.

The genes are TRBV7-9 and TRBJ2-1, with 16 bases matching TRBD2. The length of the CDR3 is 16 residues. The germline gives CDR1 SEHNR, CDR2 FQNEAQ (reference sequence). Germline trimming cut 7 bases from V and 4 bases from J; bases unmatched to any gene: 4. In nucleotides, the CDR3 is TGTGCCAGCACCGGGACTAGCGGGAGGGGATACAATGAGCAGTTCTTC. It translates to CASTGTSGRGYNEQFF.

This clone was seen a few times. This same CDR3 is encoded by further DNA sequences in the sample. This chain's CDR3 is CASSTSGSGETQYF. The CDR3 nucleotides read TGTGCCAGCAGCACTAGCGGGAGTGGGGAGACCCAGTACTTC. V gene TRBV6-2 or TRBV6-3 combines with J gene TRBJ2-5, with TRBD2 matching 11 bases. The CDR3 has 14 residues. The V gene's germline CDR1 is MNHEY and CDR2 SVGEGT. V lost 6 bases, J lost 5 bases, and 5 bases stayed unmatched.

CDR3 residues: CASSKFSPNTGELFF. CDR3 DNA: TGTGCCAGCAGCAAGTTTTCTCCGAACACCGGGGAGCTGTTTTTT. The V call is TRBV21-1, the J call TRBJ2-2; the listed D gene, TRBD2, was not tested against the DNA. TRBV21-1 is a known pseudogene. The CDR3 has 15 amino acids.

The chain recombines TRBV5-1 with TRBJ2-5, with D unresolved. The CDR3 totals 14 residues. Germline V gives CDR1 SGHRS, CDR2 YFSETQ. With 5 bases removed from V and 4 bases from J, the gap between germline ends came to 15 bases. The CDR3 nucleotides read TGCGCCAGCAGGTCCTTGTCCAGTGGAGAGACCCAGTACTTC. Amino acid sequence: CASRSLSSGETQYF.

This clone was counted once. The V and J genes are TRBV4-2 and TRBJ1-5, with TRBD1 as a possible D gene (5 bases). Germline CDR1 is LGHNA and CDR2 is YNFKEQ. The V end lost 3 bases, the J end lost 8 bases, and 23 bases lay between the germline ends. This CDR3 contains 17 residues. In DNA, the CDR3 is TGTGCCAGCAGCCATTCGTCGGGGGAGGGGACCGGTGAGCCCCAGCATTTT. Translating gives CASSHSSGEGTGEPQHF.

This chain connects TRBV5-6 to TRBJ2-7, with D possibly matching TRBD2 (6 bases). CDR1 is SGHDT, CDR2 YYEEEE, per germline. Trimming removed 2 bases at V and 3 bases at J, with 15 bases between. This CDR3 has 15 amino acids. The CDR3 protein is CASSLAGTYLYEQYF. The CDR3, as DNA: TGTGCCAGCAGCTTAGCTGGGACTTATCTCTACGAGCAGTACTTC.

The chain carries TRBV18 and TRBJ2-1, with TRBD2 matching 14 bases. This CDR3 spans 19 amino acids. From germline, CDR1 is KGHSH and CDR2 LQKENI. V shed 3 bases and J 5 bases; nucleotides not matched to a gene: 12. CDR3 bases: TGTGCCAGCTCACCTCGTGGACTAGCGGGAGGCGGTAGGCACAATGAGCAGTTCTTC. Its translation is CASSPRGLAGGGRHNEQFF. Drawing the rest from reference TRBV18 and TRBJ2-1, the complete variable domain is NAGVMQNPRHLVRRRGQEARLRCSPMKGHSHVYWYRQLPEEGLKFMVYLQKENIIDESGMPKERFSAEFPKEGPSILRIQQVVRGDSAAYFCASSPRGLAGGGRHNEQFFGPGTRLTVL.

This chain joins TRBV7-9 and TRBJ1-1, with D maybe TRBD1 (5 bases). The CDR3 has 13 residues. V lost 6 bases and J 8 bases, leaving 16 bases between the germline ends. The germline gives CDR1 SEHNR, CDR2 FQNEAQ (reference sequence). CDR3 sequence (DNA): TGTGCCAGCAGTTGGGGGGATAGTACGGAAGCTTTCTTT. Translated, it gives CASSWGDSTEAFF.

This chain links TRBV10-3 with TRBJ1-2; no clear D gene. The V end was cut by 0 bases, the J end by 4 bases, with 6 bases between. The CDR3 has 13 amino acids. The germline V gene encodes CDR1 ENHRY and CDR2 SYGVKD. The CDR3 loop is CAISESEGYGYTF. The CDR3 DNA reads as TGTGCCATCAGTGAGTCAGAGGGCTATGGCTACACCTTC.

The gene calls are TRBV6-6 and TRBJ2-2; the D is unclear. CDR1 is MNHNY, CDR2 SVGAGI, per germline (reference sequence). CDR3 length: 13 residues. Trimming stripped 2 bases from V and 5 bases from J, with 6 bases between. As DNA, the CDR3 is TGTGCCAGCAGTTACGATACAACCGGGGAGCTGTTTTTT. Its translation: CASSYDTTGELFF.

CDR3 sequence: CASSQDSLNTEAFF. Here the CDR3 DNA reads TGTGCCAGCAGCCAAGACAGTTTGAACACTGAAGCTTTCTTT. The chain recombines TRBV7-9 with TRBJ1-1; D is perhaps TRBD1 (5 bases). V was shortened by 5 bases and J by 0 bases, with 10 bases between the two germline ends. Germline CDR1 is SEHNR and CDR2 is FQNEAQ (reference sequence). The CDR3 sequence is 14 residues long.

The chain joins TRBV7-9 to TRBJ2-5, with TRBD2 as a possible D gene (7 bases). The CDR3 runs to 17 residues. Germline loops: CDR1 SEHNR, CDR2 FQNEAQ (reference sequence). Trimming took off 0 bases at V and 5 bases at J, with 19 bases between the two ends. The CDR3 spells CASSLAGGGGGQETQYF. The CDR3 DNA reads as TGTGCCAGCAGCTTAGCGGGGGGCGGGGGAGGACAGGAGACCCAGTACTTC.

This clone was seen just once. The gene calls are TRBV10-1 and TRBJ2-7; the D gene is possibly TRBD2 (7 bases). This CDR3 spans 19 amino acids. Germline V gives CDR1 WNHNN, CDR2 SYGVQD (reference sequence). Trimming removed 5 bases from V and 3 bases from J, with 29 bases in between. Here the CDR3 reads CASSPGGRTPPKGIYEQYF. The CDR3 DNA is TGCGCCAGCAGTCCGGGGGGCAGGACGCCGCCAAAAGGAATCTACGAGCAGTACTTC.

The rearrangement links TRBV19 to TRBJ2-5, with D tentatively TRBD1 (6 bases). The V end lost 9 bases, the J end lost 1 base, and 15 bases lay between the germline ends. CDR1 LNHDA and CDR2 SQIVND come from the germline V gene (reference sequence). The CDR3 contains 14 residues. DNA of the CDR3: TGTGCCAGCACACCGGACAGACTCCAAGAGACCCAGTACTTC. Translation: CASTPDRLQETQYF.

This chain joins TRBV18 and TRBJ2-2, with 10 bases identical to TRBD1. This CDR3 is 15 amino acids long. After removal of 5 bases from V and 5 bases from J, the junction contained 5 bases not matched to a gene. Germline values: CDR1 KGHSH, CDR2 LQKENI. CDR3 nucleotides: TGTGCCAGCTCAGATGACAGGGGGCAGACCGGGGAGCTGTTTTTT. Translation gives CASSDDRGQTGELFF. Full variable domain (missing parts from reference TRBV18 and TRBJ2-2): NAGVMQNPRHLVRRRGQEARLRCSPMKGHSHVYWYRQLPEEGLKFMVYLQKENIIDESGMPKERFSAEFPKEGPSILRIQQVVRGDSAAYFCASSDDRGQTGELFFGEGSRLTVL.

The V and J genes are TRBV19 and TRBJ2-3, with 11 bases lining up with TRBD1. Germline CDR1 and CDR2: LNHDA and SQIVND (reference sequence). The junction had 3 bases not matched to a gene; V was cut back by 4 bases and J by 6 bases. The length of the CDR3 is 14 residues. The chain's CDR3 is CASSSGQGADTQYF. In DNA form, the CDR3 reads TGTGCCAGTAGTAGCGGACAGGGGGCTGATACGCAGTATTTT. Together with reference TRBV19 and TRBJ2-3, the CDR3 gives the full variable domain: DGGITQSPKYLFRKEGQNVTLSCEQNLNHDAMYWYRQDPGQGLRLIYYSQIVNDFQKGDIAEGYSVSREKKESFPLTVTSAQKNPTAFYLCASSSGQGADTQYFGPGTRLTVL.

J is TRBJ2-7 and V is TRBV5-1; TRBD2 aligns across 11 bases. V was clipped by 4 bases and J by 1 base; unmatched bases: 7. This CDR3 spans 16 amino acids. The germline V gene encodes CDR1 SGHRS and CDR2 YFSETQ. The CDR3 here is CASSVSLAGASYEQYF. Here the CDR3 DNA reads TGCGCCAGCAGCGTCTCACTAGCGGGAGCTTCCTACGAGCAGTACTTC.

The V call is TRBV11-2, the J call TRBJ2-7; 12 nucleotides match TRBD2. CDR1 is SGHAT, CDR2 FQNNGV, per germline. This CDR3 spans 14 amino acids. The J segment lost 3 bases and the V segment lost 5 bases, leaving 2 bases of the junction unmatched. The CDR3 DNA reads as TGTGCCAGCAGCCTGGGACTAGCGGGCTACGAGCAGTACTTC. Protein: CASSLGLAGYEQYF.

The genes are TRBV18 and TRBJ2-5; unclear D gene. The germline V gene encodes CDR1 KGHSH and CDR2 LQKENI. V lost 2 bases, J lost 4 bases, and 8 bases lay in between. The CDR3 consists of 13 residues. The CDR3 DNA sequence: TGTGCCAGCTCACCAAAGGCAGGAGAGACCCAGTACTTC. Protein: CASSPKAGETQYF.

This chain uses TRBV5-1 with TRBJ2-2; a possible D gene is TRBD1 (6 bases). Germline-derived CDR1 and CDR2 are SGHRS and YFSETQ. Trimming took off 3 bases at V and 5 bases at J, with 14 bases between the two ends. The CDR3 extends over 15 amino acids. CDR3 sequence: CASSSYRVETGELFF. CDR3 bases: TGCGCCAGCAGCTCTTACAGGGTGGAAACCGGGGAGCTGTTTTTT.

The chain links TRBV6-1 to TRBJ1-3; D is unresolved. The CDR3 covers 15 residues. The germline V and J ends were trimmed by 5 bases and 0 bases, with 11 bases remaining between them. Per the germline V gene, CDR1 is MNHNS and CDR2 is SASEGT. This CDR3 reads CASSRAGSSGNTIYF. CDR3 bases: TGTGCCAGCAGTAGGGCCGGGAGCTCTGGAAACACCATATATTTT.

This chain uses TRBV15 with TRBJ2-3; 7 bases map to TRBD2. Germline assignment: CDR1 LNHNV and CDR2 YYDKDF (reference sequence). Trimming at V came to 1 base and at J to 8 bases, leaving 3 bases not matched to a gene. There are 13 residues in the CDR3. This CDR3 is CATSRGGLLTQYF. In nucleotides, the CDR3 is TGTGCCACCAGCAGAGGGGGACTACTTACGCAGTATTTT.

J is TRBJ2-7 and V is TRBV21-1; the table's D call of TRBD2 was not tested on the DNA. TRBV21-1 is a listed pseudogene. CDR3 length: 17 residues. The CDR3 DNA reads TGTGCCAGCAGCCCCACAGGGGAGCTAGCGGGACTGAACGAGCAGTACTTC. It encodes CASSPTGELAGLNEQYF.